Each of the 24 T cell receptor beta chains below was sequenced from the same sample in a study of blood T cells in healthy people across ages. Then a second PCR, running about 7 to 11 cycles, was carried out with a sample-barcoded 5' primer and a J-beta primer mix. A single record per CDR3 protein comes from TCRdb applying MiXCR to the 5' RACE reads. In the table there are some 900,000 distinct CDR3 sequences, around 46% of which are singletons. Sequenced material: blood. The receptors originated from a man aged 25-40 years in good health.

With respect to this clonotype: Compared with germline, one end of the junction differs, possibly owing to a read error. The chain recombines TRBV2 with TRBJ2-5, with TRBD2 identical over 11 bases. CDR3 length: 16 amino acids. The germline V gene has CDR1 SNHLY and CDR2 FYNNEI. The CDR3 coding sequence is TGTGCCAGCAGTGAACTAGCGGGGGGCCGTCAAGAGGCCCAGTACTTC. It specifies CASSELAGGRQEAQYF.

V and J are TRBV29-1 and TRBJ2-5; the D is unclear. CDR1 SQVTM and CDR2 ANQGSEA come from the germline V gene. The CDR3 totals 13 residues. Trimming removed 0 bases from V and 1 base from J, with 6 bases in between. The CDR3 DNA follows: TGCAGCGTTGAAGACCAACTCCAAGAGACCCAGTACTTC. Translation: CSVEDQLQETQYF.

The chain joins TRBV4-1 to TRBJ2-7, with 12 bases fitting TRBD2. Germline V gives CDR1 MGHRA, CDR2 YSYEKL. After removal of 2 bases from V and 0 bases from J, the junction contained 5 bases not matched to a gene. There are 17 residues in the CDR3. CDR3 nucleotide sequence: TGCGCCAGCAGCCAACTTTCTAGCGGGGGGGCCTCCTACGAGCAGTACTTC. It encodes CASSQLSSGGASYEQYF.

The rearrangement joins TRBV28 to TRBJ2-5, with a tentative D call TRBD1 (6 bases). Between the trimmed V and J ends, which lost 6 bases and 5 bases, there was a span of 19 bases. Germline CDR1 reads MDHEN; CDR2 reads SYDVKM. This CDR3 region has 15 residues. The CDR3 DNA sequence: TGTGCCAGCAGCCCTACCCAGGGGTTACAGGAGACCCAGTACTTC. Amino acids: CASSPTQGLQETQYF.

This clonotype has just a few counts. This chain links TRBV28 with TRBJ2-5; 10 bases are a match to TRBD1. Looked up from germline, CDR1 is MDHEN and CDR2 is SYDVKM. There are 14 residues in the CDR3. V dropped 5 bases and J dropped 11; count of bases not matched to a gene: 11. The CDR3 DNA reads TGTGCCAGCAGTCACCGGGACAGGGGTAGGGAGCAGTACTTC. As protein: CASSHRDRGREQYF.

About this clonotype: Being one base from a much bigger clone, this may be a read error. The chain carries TRBV6-5 and TRBJ2-1, with a possible D match to TRBD1 (5 bases). Germline CDR1 and CDR2: MNHEY and SVGAGI. The CDR3 spans 13 residues. Trimming removed 5 bases from V and 8 bases from J, with 13 bases in between. CDR3 loop: CASSDLGRYEQFF. CDR3 in DNA: TGTGCCAGCAGTGACCTGGGGCGCTATGAGCAGTTCTTC.

The chain uses TRBV4-3 and TRBJ1-1; D ambiguous. The CDR3 extends over 16 amino acids. The V gene lost 0 bases and the J gene lost 5 bases, with 16 bases spanning the gap. In germline, CDR1 is LGHNA, CDR2 YSLEER. The DNA for the CDR3 is TGCGCCAGCAGCCAAGATCACCCGGGGAGGTTGACTGAAGCTTTCTTT. Translating gives CASSQDHPGRLTEAFF.

This clonotype came up a few times. The chain has TRBV6-5 and TRBJ2-5; D may be TRBD1 (6 bases). V was shortened by 8 bases and J by 4 bases, with 14 bases between the two germline ends. CDR3 length equals 13 residues. Germline V gives CDR1 MNHEY, CDR2 SVGAGI. The CDR3 loop is CASGSHRAETQYF. CDR3 coding DNA: TGTGCCAGCGGATCCCACAGGGCAGAGACCCAGTACTTC.

The count of this clonotype is one. The chain combines TRBV12-3 or TRBV12-4 with TRBJ1-5; the D gene is possibly TRBD1 (5 bases). The CDR3 has 15 amino acids. The ends were cut back, 1 base at V and 10 bases at J, with 17 bases in the middle. The CDR3 here is CASSLGRGGIGPQHF. The CDR3 bases are TGTGCCAGCAGTTTAGGTCGTGGGGGGATAGGTCCCCAGCATTTT.

This clonotype was seen a handful of times. The chain carries TRBV7-2 and TRBJ2-7, with 11 positions matching TRBD2. Trimming at V came to 6 bases and at J to 6 bases, leaving 7 bases not matched to a gene. There are 14 residues in the CDR3. Germline V gene lookup returns CDR1 SGHTA and CDR2 FQGNSA. CDR3 in amino acids: CASSVAGGPFEQYF. The CDR3 nucleotides are TGTGCCAGCAGTGTAGCGGGGGGGCCTTTCGAGCAGTACTTC.

The gene calls are TRBV30 and TRBJ2-4, with D unresolved. Trimming took off 5 bases at V and 6 bases at J, with 8 bases between the two ends. Looked up from germline, CDR1 is GTSNPN and CDR2 is SVGIG (reference sequence). The CDR3 has 11 amino acids. This chain's CDR3 is CAWATGNIQYF. CDR3 nucleotide sequence: TGTGCCTGGGCGACCGGAAACATTCAGTACTTC.

The chain joins TRBV6-4 to TRBJ2-2; D is tentatively TRBD1 or TRBD2 (5 bases each). Trimming removed 0 bases from V and 6 bases from J, with 8 bases in between. Germline CDR1 and CDR2: MRHNA and SNTAGT. The CDR3 spans 14 residues. The chain's CDR3 is CASSDSMGAGELFF. In DNA form, the CDR3 reads TGTGCCAGCAGTGACTCGATGGGGGCCGGGGAGCTGTTTTTT.

The gene calls are TRBV7-8 and TRBJ1-1; 7 bases are a match to TRBD1. The CDR3 covers 15 residues. V lost 1 base and J lost 11; bases outside the gene matches: 13. Germline values: CDR1 SGHVS, CDR2 FQNEAQ. CDR3 sequence reads: CASSLGVVIGRGAFF. For the CDR3, the DNA is TGTGCCAGCAGCTTAGGTGTCGTGATCGGCAGGGGGGCTTTCTTT.

The V and J genes are TRBV7-2 and TRBJ1-5, with a possible D match to TRBD1 (5 bases). This CDR3 has 13 residues. V shed 4 bases and J shed 7 bases, with 11 bases lying between them. CDR1 and CDR2 (germline): SGHTA, FQGNSA. The CDR3 is CASSSTQGQPQHF. CDR3 nucleotides: TGTGCCAGCAGCTCGACCCAGGGCCAGCCCCAGCATTTT.

The rearrangement uses TRBV20-1 and TRBJ2-3, with 10 positions matching TRBD2. CDR1 is DFQATT and CDR2 is SNEGSKA in the germline V gene (reference sequence). The ends lost 2 bases at V and 0 bases at J; junction bases unmatched: 5. The CDR3 has 16 amino acids. CDR3 sequence reads: CSARSASGGSTDTQYF. The CDR3 nucleotides read TGCAGTGCTAGATCTGCTAGCGGGGGTAGCACAGATACGCAGTATTTT.

CDR3 coding DNA: TGTGCCAGCAGTGAAGGGGCTAGCGGGGCAAATGAGCAGTTCTTC. Translation: CASSEGASGANEQFF. The V gene is TRBV6-1, the J gene TRBJ2-1; 9 bases agree with TRBD2. CDR1 is MNHNS and CDR2 is SASEGT in the germline V gene. J gave up 7 bases and V 1 base, and 5 bases lay outside the gene matches. The CDR3 contains 15 residues.

This clonotype was seen only a few times. J is TRBJ2-7 and V is TRBV28; D is ambiguous. V lost 6 bases and J 4 bases, leaving 22 bases between the germline ends. Germline loops: CDR1 MDHEN, CDR2 SYDVKM. The CDR3 contains 16 residues. CDR3 loop: CASRTPPETSTYEQYF. In DNA form, the CDR3 reads TGTGCCAGCAGGACTCCCCCCGAAACCTCCACTTACGAGCAGTACTTC.

This clonotype was seen ten or more times. The chain uses TRBV14 and TRBJ2-1, with 9 bases matching TRBD1. Trimming at V came to 4 bases and at J to 9 bases, leaving 1 base not matched to a gene. This CDR3 contains 12 residues. From germline, CDR1 is SGHDN and CDR2 FVKESK. The DNA for the CDR3 is TGTGCCAGCAGCCCGGACAGGGGTGAGCAGTTCTTC. The encoded protein is CASSPDRGEQFF.

This clonotype was seen more than once but under ten times. This chain uses TRBV6-1 with TRBJ1-1, with D maybe TRBD1 (5 bases). CDR1 and CDR2 from the germline V gene are MNHNS and SASEGT. CDR3 length: 13 amino acids. The ends were cut back, 7 bases at V and 8 bases at J, with 17 bases in the middle. CDR3 nucleotides: TGTGCCAGCATTCTGGCAGGGCATTCCGAAGCTTTCTTT. As protein: CASILAGHSEAFF.

This chain joins TRBV12-3 or TRBV12-4 and TRBJ2-7, with 7 bases matching TRBD1. The J segment lost 4 bases and the V segment lost 7 bases, leaving 10 bases of the junction unmatched. This CDR3 is 14 amino acids long. CDR3 nucleotides: TGTGCCAGCACCCCGACAGGGAATGTATACGAGCAGTACTTC. It codes for CASTPTGNVYEQYF.

The chain combines TRBV5-1 with TRBJ2-2; 7 bases line up with TRBD2. The ends lost 4 bases at V and 0 bases at J; junction bases unmatched: 6. CDR3 length equals 16 residues. CDR1 is SGHRS, CDR2 YFSETQ, per germline. CDR3 sequence: CASSPDGGSNTGELFF. CDR3 DNA: TGCGCCAGCAGCCCGGACGGGGGGTCGAACACCGGGGAGCTGTTTTTT.

This clonotype was observed a handful of times. Here the CDR3 reads CSAREGQGIYEQYF. The CDR3 DNA is TGCAGTGCTAGAGAAGGACAGGGGATCTACGAGCAGTACTTC. The V gene is TRBV20-1, the J gene TRBJ2-7; 9 bases match TRBD1. Per the germline V gene, CDR1 is DFQATT and CDR2 is SNEGSKA (reference sequence). Germline trimming cut 0 bases from V and 3 bases from J; bases unmatched to any gene: 3. The CDR3 contains 14 residues.

The chain carries TRBV4-3 and TRBJ1-4; 8 positions agree with TRBD1. This CDR3 is 15 amino acids long. The germline V gene encodes CDR1 LGHNA and CDR2 YSLEER. V was pared by 1 base and J by 8 bases, with 6 bases of the junction left unmatched. The CDR3: CASSQVRAGGEKLFF. Here the CDR3 DNA reads TGCGCCAGCAGCCAAGTAAGGGCAGGGGGCGAAAAACTGTTTTTT.

The J gene is TRBJ1-4, the V gene TRBV28; the D is unclear. The CDR3 totals 15 residues. Trimming cost V 6 bases and J 5 bases, with 16 bases left between them. CDR1 MDHEN and CDR2 SYDVKM come from the germline V gene. This chain's CDR3 is CASSPTGRGNEKLFF. DNA of the CDR3: TGTGCCAGCAGCCCCACCGGGAGAGGGAATGAAAAACTGTTTTTT.